One and the same sample provided the 5 T cell receptor beta chains below, sequenced in a study of post-analysis software for immune sequencing data. The study, taken as a whole, reports: Comparison of patients with controls showed five TRBV segments more frequent in patients, TRBV5-6, TRBV5-1 and TRBV20-1 among them.

Unique-molecular-identifier-tagged TCR beta cDNA libraries were used. From the PCR reads, TCRdb called clonotypes with MiXCR, one entry per CDR3 protein. The top ten hold around 1.7% of the sample, which has more than 450,000 distinct CDR3 sequences, about 44% seen once. These receptors are not linked to any known antigen. Sequenced: blood. The receptors were gathered from a girl aged 5-17 years with multiple sclerosis.

The chain joins TRBV6-5 to TRBJ2-3; unclear D gene. CDR1 is MNHEY and CDR2 is SVGAGI in the germline V gene. There are 14 residues in the CDR3. V lost 2 bases and J 6 bases, leaving 12 bases between the germline ends. CDR3 sequence: CASSYRNKGDTQYF. DNA for the CDR3: TGTGCCAGCAGTTACCGGAATAAAGGGGATACGCAGTATTTT.

The rearrangement joins TRBV5-1 to TRBJ2-7, with D perhaps matching TRBD2 (6 bases). The V gene lost 0 bases and the J gene lost 5 bases, with 21 bases spanning the gap. Germline CDR1 is SGHRS and CDR2 is YFSETQ. The CDR3 runs to 17 residues. The CDR3 DNA sequence: TGCGCCAGCAGCTTGGCCAGCGGGCGATCTACGGCGCACGAGCAGTACTTC. It is translated as CASSLASGRSTAHEQYF.

This clonotype was seen ten or more times. The chain couples TRBV5-1 to TRBJ2-1; D not certain. Between the trimmed V and J ends, which lost 2 bases and 4 bases, there was a span of 4 bases. The germline V gene encodes CDR1 SGHRS and CDR2 YFSETQ. The CDR3 has 12 amino acids. CDR3 coding DNA: TGCGCCAGCAGCTTAAATTACAATGAGCAGTTCTTC. Residues: CASSLNYNEQFF.

This clonotype was seen only a few times. The chain carries TRBV3-1 and TRBJ1-2, with 8 bases matching TRBD1. Unmatched junction bases numbered 6, after V lost 5 bases and J lost 7 bases. From germline, CDR1 is LGHDT and CDR2 YNNKEL (reference sequence). This CDR3 has 13 amino acids. The CDR3 DNA sequence: TGTGCCAGCAGCGTAACAGGGGGTAGTGGCTACACCTTC. Translating gives CASSVTGGSGYTF.

The chain carries TRBV2 and TRBJ2-1; D may correspond to TRBD1 or TRBD2 (5 bases each). Germline CDR1 and CDR2: SNHLY and FYNNEI. This CDR3 has 15 amino acids. Trimming took 3 bases from V and 3 from J, leaving 12 bases between them. In DNA, the CDR3 is TGTGCCAGCAGTGATAGGGACCCCAGCTACAATGAGCAGTTCTTC. Translated: CASSDRDPSYNEQFF.